This TCR beta chain was sequenced for a study of blood T cell repertoires in COVID-19. Across the study: COVID-19 samples collected from the United States, Italy and Spain covered acute and convalescent phases. In each case, the material was cDNA or gDNA derived from T cells, B-cell-depleted T cells, or PBMCs.

Profiling relied on immunoSEQ multiplex PCR, and the TCRdb table lists in-frame clones only, not all of them. The sample lists hundreds of thousands of clones, about 86% seen once, with approximately 2.2% in the top ten. From germline, CDR1 is LGHDT and CDR2 YNNKEL (reference sequence). This CDR3 has 16 residues. V shed 2 bases, J shed 2 bases, and the junction held 7 bases outside the gene matches. This TCR was sampled from a woman younger than 45 who had recovered from COVID-19. Input material: peripheral blood. This sequence joins TRBV3-1 (or the pseudogene TRBV3-2) and TRBJ2-3, with 7 bases fitting TRBD2. The DNA of the CDR3 is TGTGCCAGCAGCCAACCAGCGGGGCCTAACACAGATACGCAGTATTTT. Its protein product is CASSQPAGPNTDTQYF.